The 7 T cell receptor beta chains below come from one sample, sequenced in a study of CD8+ T cells in alopecia areata. Following extraction, RNA underwent reverse transcription to cDNA, which served as the sequencing template. The data were produced by immunoSEQ multiplex PCR, yet TCRdb's version contains in-frame clones alone and is incomplete. This table has 110,000 to 150,000 clones, about 60% appearing once. Specimen: CD4+ T cells sorted from blood, collected at week 0. These receptors were collected from a human donor with alopecia areata.

This clone was picked up one time. The chain carries TRBV23-1 and TRBJ2-4; maybe TRBD1 (5 bases). TRBV23-1 is an open reading frame whose function is uncertain. The germline V and J ends were trimmed by 3 bases and 3 bases, with 12 bases remaining between them. The CDR3 loop spans 15 amino acids. CDR3 nucleotide sequence: TGCGCCAGCAGTCATGGCAGAACAGGCAAAAACATTCAGTACTTC. It encodes CASSHGRTGKNIQYF.

The V call is TRBV27, the J call TRBJ1-1; D is uncertain. The ends were cut back, 6 bases at V and 10 bases at J, with 12 bases in the middle. Germline assignment: CDR1 MNHEY and CDR2 SMNVEV (reference sequence). CDR3 length equals 11 residues. The CDR3 nucleotides read TGTGCCAGCAGCTTCGGGTATAGAGCTTTCTTT. It yields the protein CASSFGYRAFF.

This clone was detected only a few times. CDR3 sequence (DNA): TGCAGCGTTAAGGCTAGCGGTATATACAATGAGCAGTTCTTC. Translated, it gives CSVKASGIYNEQFF. The rearrangement uses TRBV29-1 and TRBJ2-1, with 7 bases fitting TRBD2. Germline V gene sequence: CDR1 SQVTM, CDR2 ANQGSEA. J was trimmed by 4 bases and V by 5 bases; bases with no gene match: 8. The CDR3 extends over 14 amino acids.

The J gene is TRBJ1-1, the V gene TRBV29-1; no clear D. The germline V gene encodes CDR1 SQVTM and CDR2 ANQGSEA. Trimming pared 3 bases from V and 0 bases from J, leaving 8 bases between. This CDR3 is built from 13 residues. The DNA for the CDR3 is TGCAGCGTTGAGCGTCAGATGAACACTGAAGCTTTCTTT. Encoded protein: CSVERQMNTEAFF.

V is TRBV5-1 and J is TRBJ2-5, with D possibly being TRBD1 (6 bases). The germline V and J ends were trimmed by 0 bases and 2 bases, with 11 bases remaining between them. The CDR3 has 15 residues. Germline CDR1 and CDR2: SGHRS and YFSETQ. The CDR3 here is CASSLDQGPQETQYF. DNA of the CDR3: TGCGCCAGCAGCTTGGATCAGGGGCCACAAGAGACCCAGTACTTC.

This clone has only one observation. This chain joins TRBV7-3 and TRBJ2-1; D is unresolved. Germline lookup yields CDR1 SGHTA and CDR2 FQGTGA. The CDR3 covers 13 residues. The V end lost 8 bases, the J end lost 2 bases, and 10 bases lay between the germline ends. CDR3 residues: CASGRAPYNEQFF. In nucleotides, the CDR3 is TGTGCCAGCGGAAGGGCCCCCTACAATGAGCAGTTCTTC.

The chain employs TRBV4-3 and TRBJ1-5; unclear D gene. CDR3 size: 16 residues. V was cut by 4 bases and J by 0 bases, with 13 bases left in between. Per the germline V gene, CDR1 is LGHNA and CDR2 is YSLEER. The CDR3 here is CASSPSTGFSNQPQHF. CDR3 DNA sequence: TGCGCCAGCAGCCCGTCTACGGGGTTTAGCAATCAGCCCCAGCATTTT.